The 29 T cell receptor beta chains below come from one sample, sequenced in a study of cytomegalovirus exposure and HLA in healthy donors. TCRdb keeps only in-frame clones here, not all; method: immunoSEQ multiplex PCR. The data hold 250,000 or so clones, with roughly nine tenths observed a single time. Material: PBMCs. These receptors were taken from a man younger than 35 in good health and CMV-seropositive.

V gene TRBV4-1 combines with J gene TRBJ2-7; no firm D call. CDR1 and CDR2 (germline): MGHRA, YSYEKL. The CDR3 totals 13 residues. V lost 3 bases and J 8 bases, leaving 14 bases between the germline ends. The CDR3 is CASSQTKESQQYF. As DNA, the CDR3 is TGCGCCAGCAGCCAGACCAAGGAATCACAGCAGTACTTC.

The CDR3 sequence: CASSYPYNEQFF. For the CDR3, the DNA is TGCGCCAGCAGCTACCCTTACAATGAGCAGTTCTTC. The V gene is TRBV5-1, the J gene TRBJ2-1, with D hard to call. Germline-derived CDR1 and CDR2 are SGHRS and YFSETQ. Between the trimmed V and J ends, which lost 3 bases and 4 bases, there was a span of 5 bases. The length of the CDR3 is 12 residues.

The CDR3 DNA sequence: TGCGCCAGCGGACGGGACAGGGGTTCTAGCACAGATACGCAGTATTTT. It encodes CASGRDRGSSTDTQYF. The genes are TRBV5-1 and TRBJ2-3, with TRBD1 identical over 10 bases. Germline V gene data show CDR1 as SGHRS and CDR2 as YFSETQ. The CDR3 contains 16 residues. The V segment lost 7 bases and the J segment 0 bases; nucleotides outside the gene matches: 8.

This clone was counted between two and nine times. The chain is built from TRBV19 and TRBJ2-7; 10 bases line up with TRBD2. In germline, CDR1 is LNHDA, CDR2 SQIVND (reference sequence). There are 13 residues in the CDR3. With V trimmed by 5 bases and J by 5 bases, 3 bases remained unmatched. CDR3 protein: CASSGLAVNEQYF. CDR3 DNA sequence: TGTGCCAGTAGTGGACTAGCGGTGAACGAGCAGTACTTC. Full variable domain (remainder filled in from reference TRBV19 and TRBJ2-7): DGGITQSPKYLFRKEGQNVTLSCEQNLNHDAMYWYRQDPGQGLRLIYYSQIVNDFQKGDIAEGYSVSREKKESFPLTVTSAQKNPTAFYLCASSGLAVNEQYFGPGTRLTVT.

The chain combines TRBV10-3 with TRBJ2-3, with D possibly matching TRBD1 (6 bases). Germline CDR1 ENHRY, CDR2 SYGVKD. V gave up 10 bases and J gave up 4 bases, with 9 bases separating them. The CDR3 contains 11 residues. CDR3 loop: CASTGSDTQYF. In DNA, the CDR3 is TGTGCCAGCACAGGGTCAGATACGCAGTATTTT.

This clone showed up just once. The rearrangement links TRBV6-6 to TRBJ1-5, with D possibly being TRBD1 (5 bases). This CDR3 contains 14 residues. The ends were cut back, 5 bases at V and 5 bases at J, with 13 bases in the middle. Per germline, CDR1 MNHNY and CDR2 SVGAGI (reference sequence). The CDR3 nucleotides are TGTGCCAGCAGTAACTACCTGGGGGATCAGCCCCAGCATTTT. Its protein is CASSNYLGDQPQHF.

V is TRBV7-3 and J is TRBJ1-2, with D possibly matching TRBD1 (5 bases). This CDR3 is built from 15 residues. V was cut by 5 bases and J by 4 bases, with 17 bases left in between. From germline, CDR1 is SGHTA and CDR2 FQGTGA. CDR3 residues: CASSPGEGRGYGYTF. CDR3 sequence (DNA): TGTGCCAGCAGCCCCGGGGAGGGAAGGGGCTATGGCTACACCTTC. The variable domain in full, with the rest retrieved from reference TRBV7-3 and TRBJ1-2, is GAGVSQTPSNKVTEKGKYVELRCDPISGHTALYWYRQSLGQGPEFLIYFQGTGAADDSGLPNDRFFAVRPEGSVSTLKIQRTERGDSAVYLCASSPGEGRGYGYTFGSGTRLTVV.

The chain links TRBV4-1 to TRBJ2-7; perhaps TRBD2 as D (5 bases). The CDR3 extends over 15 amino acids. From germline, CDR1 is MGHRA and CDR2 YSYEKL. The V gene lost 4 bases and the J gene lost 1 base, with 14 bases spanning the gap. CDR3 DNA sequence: TGCGCCAGCAGCCTGAGGGCAGCGGCTTCCTACGAGCAGTACTTC. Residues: CASSLRAAASYEQYF.

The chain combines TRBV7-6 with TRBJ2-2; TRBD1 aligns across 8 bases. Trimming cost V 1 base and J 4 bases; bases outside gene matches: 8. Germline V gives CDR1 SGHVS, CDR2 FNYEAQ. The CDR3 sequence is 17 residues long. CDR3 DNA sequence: TGTGCCAGCAGCTTAGGAGTGGGCAGGGGGCTCACCGGGGAGCTGTTTTTT. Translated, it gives CASSLGVGRGLTGELFF. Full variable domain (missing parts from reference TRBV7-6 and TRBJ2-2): GAGVSQSPRYKVTKRGQDVALRCDPISGHVSLYWYRQALGQGPEFLTYFNYEAQQDKSGLPNDRFSAERPEGSISTLTIQRTEQRDSAMYRCASSLGVGRGLTGELFFGEGSRLTVL.

The CDR3 spells CASSVGGQAFF. CDR3 in DNA: TGTGCCAGCAGTGTCGGGGGCCAGGCTTTCTTT. The chain joins TRBV2 to TRBJ1-1, with D possibly matching TRBD1 (6 bases). The CDR3 spans 11 residues. Germline values: CDR1 SNHLY, CDR2 FYNNEI. The V and J ends lost 4 bases and 11 bases respectively, with 11 bases between them.

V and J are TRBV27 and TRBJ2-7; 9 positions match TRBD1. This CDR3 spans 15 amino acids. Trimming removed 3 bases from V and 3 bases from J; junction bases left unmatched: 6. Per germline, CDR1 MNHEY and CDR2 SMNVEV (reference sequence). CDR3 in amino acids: CASSFSDRGGYEQYF. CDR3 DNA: TGTGCCAGCAGTTTCTCGGACAGGGGAGGCTACGAGCAGTACTTC.

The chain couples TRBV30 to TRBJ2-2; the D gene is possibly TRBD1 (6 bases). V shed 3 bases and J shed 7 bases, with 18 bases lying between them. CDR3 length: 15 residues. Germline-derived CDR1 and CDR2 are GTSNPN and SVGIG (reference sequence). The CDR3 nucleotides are TGTGCCTGGAGGGCCGGGACACTACGTGGCGGGGAGCTGTTTTTT. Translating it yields CAWRAGTLRGGELFF.

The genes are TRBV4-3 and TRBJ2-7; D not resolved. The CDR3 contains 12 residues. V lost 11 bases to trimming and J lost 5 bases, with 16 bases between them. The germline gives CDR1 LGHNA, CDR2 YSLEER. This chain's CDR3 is CALGPQKHEQYF. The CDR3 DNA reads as TGCGCCCTCGGGCCCCAGAAGCACGAGCAGTACTTC.

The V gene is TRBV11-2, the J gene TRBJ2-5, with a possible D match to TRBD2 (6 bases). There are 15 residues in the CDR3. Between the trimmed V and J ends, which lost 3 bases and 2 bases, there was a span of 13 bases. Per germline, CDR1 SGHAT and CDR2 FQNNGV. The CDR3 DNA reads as TGTGCCAGCAGCTTCGTCCGTGGGGGGCAAGAGACCCAGTACTTC. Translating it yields CASSFVRGGQETQYF.

CDR3 in amino acids: CASSPEVGGYEQYF. CDR3 nucleotides: TGTGCCAGCAGCCCGGAGGTGGGAGGCTACGAGCAGTACTTC. This sequence joins TRBV5-4 and TRBJ2-7; a possible D gene is TRBD2 (6 bases). The V gene lost 4 bases and the J gene lost 3 bases, with 14 bases spanning the gap. Germline V gene sequence: CDR1 SGHNT, CDR2 YYREEE (reference sequence). This CDR3 has 14 residues.

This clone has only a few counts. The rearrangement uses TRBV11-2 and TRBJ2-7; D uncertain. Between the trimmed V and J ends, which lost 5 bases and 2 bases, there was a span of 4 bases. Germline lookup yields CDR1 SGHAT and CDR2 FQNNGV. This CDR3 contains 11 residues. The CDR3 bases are TGTGCCAGCAGCCCCGCCTACGAGCAGTACTTC. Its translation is CASSPAYEQYF.

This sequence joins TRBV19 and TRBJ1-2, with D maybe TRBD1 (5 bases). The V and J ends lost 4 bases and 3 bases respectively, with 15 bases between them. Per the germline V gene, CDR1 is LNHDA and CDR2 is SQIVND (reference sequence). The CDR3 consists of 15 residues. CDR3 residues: CASSTRQGRDYGYTF. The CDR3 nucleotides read TGTGCCAGTAGTACGCGGCAGGGCCGGGACTATGGCTACACCTTC.

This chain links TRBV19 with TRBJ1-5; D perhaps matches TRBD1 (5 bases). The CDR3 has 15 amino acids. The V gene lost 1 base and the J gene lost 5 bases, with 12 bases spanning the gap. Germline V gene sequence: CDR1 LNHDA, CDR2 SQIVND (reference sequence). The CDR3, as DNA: TGTGCCAGTAGTATAGGAGGGGCGAGGGATCAGCCCCAGCATTTT. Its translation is CASSIGGARDQPQHF. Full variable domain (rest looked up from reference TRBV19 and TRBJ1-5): DGGITQSPKYLFRKEGQNVTLSCEQNLNHDAMYWYRQDPGQGLRLIYYSQIVNDFQKGDIAEGYSVSREKKESFPLTVTSAQKNPTAFYLCASSIGGARDQPQHFGDGTRLSIL.

The CDR3 bases are TGCGCCAGCAGCTTCGTGGCGGCGGGGAATGAGCAGTTCTTC. This sequence encodes CASSFVAAGNEQFF. The V call is TRBV5-1, the J call TRBJ2-1; TRBD2 might be the D (6 bases). Looked up from germline, CDR1 is SGHRS and CDR2 is YFSETQ. V was pared by 2 bases and J by 7 bases, with 13 bases between. The length of the CDR3 is 14 residues.

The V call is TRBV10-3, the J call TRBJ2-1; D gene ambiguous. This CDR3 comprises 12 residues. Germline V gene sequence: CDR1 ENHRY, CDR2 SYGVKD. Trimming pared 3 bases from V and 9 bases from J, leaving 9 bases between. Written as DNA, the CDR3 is TGTGCCATCAGTGATCGCACCCCTGAGCAGTTCTTC. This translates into CAISDRTPEQFF.

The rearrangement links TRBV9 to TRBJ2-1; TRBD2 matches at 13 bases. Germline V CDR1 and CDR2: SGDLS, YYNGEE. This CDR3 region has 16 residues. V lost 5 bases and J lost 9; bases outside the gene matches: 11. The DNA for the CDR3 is TGTGCCAGCAGTAAAGGAGGACTAGCGGGAGTGATTGAGCAGTTCTTC. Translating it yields CASSKGGLAGVIEQFF.

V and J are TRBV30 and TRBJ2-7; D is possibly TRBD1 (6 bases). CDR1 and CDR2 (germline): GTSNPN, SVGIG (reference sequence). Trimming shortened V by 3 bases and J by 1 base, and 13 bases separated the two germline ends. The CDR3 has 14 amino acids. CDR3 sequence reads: CAWRSPGTSYEQYF. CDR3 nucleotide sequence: TGTGCCTGGAGAAGCCCCGGGACATCCTACGAGCAGTACTTC.

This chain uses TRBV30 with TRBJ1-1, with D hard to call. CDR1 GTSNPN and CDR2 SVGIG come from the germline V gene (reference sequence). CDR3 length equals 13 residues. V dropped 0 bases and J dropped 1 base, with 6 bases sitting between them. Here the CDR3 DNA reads TGTGCCTGGAGTGTGATGGGGAACACTGAAGCTTTCTTT. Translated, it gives CAWSVMGNTEAFF.

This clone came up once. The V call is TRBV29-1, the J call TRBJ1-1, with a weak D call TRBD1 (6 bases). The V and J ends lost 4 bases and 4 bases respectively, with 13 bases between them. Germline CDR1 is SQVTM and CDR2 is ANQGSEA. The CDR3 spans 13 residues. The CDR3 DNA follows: TGCAGCGTTGTTCCGGGGGCGGTCACTGAAGCTTTCTTT. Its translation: CSVVPGAVTEAFF.

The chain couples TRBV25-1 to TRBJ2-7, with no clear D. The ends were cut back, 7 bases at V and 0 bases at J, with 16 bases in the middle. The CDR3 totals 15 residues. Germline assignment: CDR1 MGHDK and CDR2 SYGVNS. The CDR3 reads CASTTTGPNSYEQYF. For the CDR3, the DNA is TGTGCCAGCACCACCACCGGGCCGAACTCCTACGAGCAGTACTTC.

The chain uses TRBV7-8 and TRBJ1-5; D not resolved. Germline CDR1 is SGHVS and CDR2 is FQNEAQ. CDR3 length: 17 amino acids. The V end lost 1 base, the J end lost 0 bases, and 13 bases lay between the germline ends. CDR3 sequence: CASSLGGSQNSNQPQHF. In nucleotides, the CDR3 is TGTGCCAGCAGCTTAGGCGGGAGCCAAAATAGCAATCAGCCCCAGCATTTT.

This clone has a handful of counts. Here the CDR3 reads CASSRSDYEQYF. For the CDR3, the DNA is TGTGCCAGCTCTCGATCCGACTACGAGCAGTACTTC. The V and J genes are TRBV18 and TRBJ2-7; D is ambiguous. The CDR3 totals 12 residues. The ends were cut back, 6 bases at V and 3 bases at J, with 9 bases in the middle. Germline values: CDR1 KGHSH, CDR2 LQKENI. The whole variable domain, remainder taken from reference TRBV18 and TRBJ2-7, is NAGVMQNPRHLVRRRGQEARLRCSPMKGHSHVYWYRQLPEEGLKFMVYLQKENIIDESGMPKERFSAEFPKEGPSILRIQQVVRGDSAAYFCASSRSDYEQYFGPGTRLTVT.

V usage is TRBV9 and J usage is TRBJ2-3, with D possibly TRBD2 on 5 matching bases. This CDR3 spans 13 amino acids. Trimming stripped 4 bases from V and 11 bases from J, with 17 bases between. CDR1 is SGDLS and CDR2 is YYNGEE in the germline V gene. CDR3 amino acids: CASSPRVDGEQYF. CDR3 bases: TGTGCCAGCAGCCCCCGGGTCGACGGGGAGCAGTATTTT.

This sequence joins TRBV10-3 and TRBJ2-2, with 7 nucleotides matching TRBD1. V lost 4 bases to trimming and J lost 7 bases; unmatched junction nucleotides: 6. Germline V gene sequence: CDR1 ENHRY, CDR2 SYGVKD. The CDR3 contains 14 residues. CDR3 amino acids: CAISAAGGGGELFF. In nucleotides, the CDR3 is TGTGCCATCAGTGCTGCAGGGGGTGGCGGGGAGCTGTTTTTT.